Included here is one T cell receptor (beta chain) sequence, with context. Germline V gene data show CDR1 as SGHTA and CDR2 as FQGNSA. This CDR3 is built from 13 residues. Trimming stripped 2 bases from V and 6 bases from J, with 10 bases between. The record originates from a study of blood T cell repertoires in COVID-19. Only in-frame clones appear in the TCRdb table, and some are missing; sequencing was by immunoSEQ multiplex PCR. The sample shows under 450,000 clones, approximately 93% of them seen only once. People in the exposed group encountered a COVID-19 case within 2 weeks before entering the study.

The TCR was taken from a woman aged 40 to 50 who had been exposed to COVID-19. The V call is TRBV7-2, the J call TRBJ1-2, with D unresolved. The source material was PBMCs or T cells enriched from blood (not recorded which). CDR3 residues: CASSLYNRNGYTF. The CDR3 DNA reads as TGTGCCAGCAGCTTATACAATCGCAATGGCTACACCTTC.